This T cell receptor beta chain was identified in a study of control samples from healthy donors and cancer patients. The CDR3 loop spans 12 amino acids. Germline V gene sequence: CDR1 SQVTM, CDR2 ANQGSEA. Deletions cut 5 bases from V and 6 bases from J, with 10 bases between. Sequencing used immunoSEQ multiplex PCR; TCRdb keeps in-frame clones, though not all of them. The data show over 120,000 clones, with about 91% seen just once and approximately 2.9% held by the top ten. The receptor was isolated from a man aged 25 to 45 in good health. The rearrangement uses TRBV29-1 and TRBJ2-2; D possibly corresponds to TRBD1 (5 bases). The sample consisted of blood. CDR3 sequence reads: CSVRGRAGELFF. The CDR3 coding sequence is TGCAGCGTTCGTGGCAGGGCCGGGGAGCTGTTTTTT.